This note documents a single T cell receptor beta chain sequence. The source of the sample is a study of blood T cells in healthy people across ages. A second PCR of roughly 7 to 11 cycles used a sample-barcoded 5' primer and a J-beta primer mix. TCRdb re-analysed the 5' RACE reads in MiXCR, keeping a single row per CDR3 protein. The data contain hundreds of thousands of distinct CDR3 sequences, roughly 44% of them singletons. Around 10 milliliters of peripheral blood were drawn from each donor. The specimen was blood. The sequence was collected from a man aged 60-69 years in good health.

CDR3 in amino acids: CASSFGLLNEQYF. The CDR3 DNA follows: TGTGCCAGCAGCTTTGGACTCCTCAATGAGCAGTACTTC. This chain links TRBV7-2 with TRBJ2-5; D is possibly TRBD2 (5 bases). The CDR3 extends over 13 amino acids. CDR1 and CDR2 from the germline V gene are SGHTA and FQGNSA. Trimming took 3 bases from V and 11 from J, leaving 16 bases between them.